The source of this T cell receptor beta chain is a study of metastatic and nonmetastatic thyroid tumors. Whole-study context: Peripheral blood and tumor or nodule samples from malignant and benign thyroid patients were compared. Overall study results and limits: Benign nodules reportedly had significantly lower TCR beta diversity than malignant thyroid tumors in blood and tumor.

MiXCR re-clonotyped the PCR reads for TCRdb. Of 15,000 or so clones listed, 15% to 18% are singletons. Germline V gives CDR1 MNHEY, CDR2 SVGEGT. Trimming pared 7 bases from V and 4 bases from J, leaving 11 bases between. This CDR3 has 13 amino acids. On this clone itself: Its antigen remains unknown.

Thyroid surgery was performed in patients who had received no treatment beforehand. Sequencing was carried out using blood. The source is a female donor with papillary thyroid cancer or a benign thyroid nodule (not recorded which). Some clones in this sample may be carry-over from other donors' samples. This rearrangement joins TRBV6-2 or TRBV6-3 to TRBJ2-1; no firm D call. The CDR3 spells CASNRDEYNEQFF. The CDR3 bases are TGTGCCAGCAACAGAGACGAGTACAATGAGCAGTTCTTC.